This entry concerns a single T cell receptor (beta chain). Its specificity is unknown. This sample was taken from a study of vaccination and CD4 T cells after COVID-19. Study in general: At a median approximately 72 days (range 14 to 241) after dose two, post-vaccine samples were obtained.

CD4+ T cells that had been cultured provided DNA sequenced with the Oncomine TCR Beta short-read assay. TCRdb reanalysed the PCR reads using MiXCR and keeps one entry per CDR3 protein. This table has roughly 18,000 distinct CDR3 sequences, approximately 58% appearing once. Treatment here: roughly 10-day PBMC culture with coronavirus spike peptide pools or control peptides (ViraFEST assay). The germline V gene encodes CDR1 SEHNR and CDR2 FQNEAQ (reference sequence). Trimming pared 4 bases from V and 8 bases from J, leaving 15 bases between. The CDR3 sequence is 15 residues long. V usage is TRBV7-9 and J usage is TRBJ1-6; TRBD1 might be the D (5 bases). The sample taken for sequencing was CD4+ T cells from blood, cultured in vitro. This receptor was obtained from a human donor who had recovered from COVID-19. The CDR3 sequence: CASSSQTARDSPLHF. The CDR3 DNA reads TGTGCCAGCAGCTCGCAGACAGCCCGGGATTCACCCCTCCACTTT.